The T cell receptor beta chain described here comes from a study of OX40 agonist ivuxolimab in advanced cancers. For the study at large: An agonistic human IgG2 monoclonal antibody against OX40 (CD134) was given. Study-wide results and limits: Nonresponders included some who also had low normalized T-cell clonal expansion. With doses of 0.1-3.0 mg/kg, partial responders showed among the lowest clonal expansion.

Repertoires were generated with immunoSEQ multiplex PCR, while TCRdb's copy carries only in-frame clones and drops some. This table holds roughly 28,000 clones, 79% found once. With regard to this clone: Its antigen is unidentified.

CDR1 is SNHLY and CDR2 is FYNNEI in the germline V gene. Between the trimmed V and J ends, which lost 1 base and 2 bases, there was a span of 9 bases. The CDR3 is 14 residues long. The clonotype was recovered from an adult with an advanced solid tumor such as melanoma, head and neck, liver or kidney cancer. The chain links TRBV2 to TRBJ2-7; a weak D match, TRBD2 (6 bases). This specimen was CD4+ or CD8+ T cells sorted from blood, taken in a trial of the OX40 agonist ivuxolimab. The CDR3 protein is CASSEGSGAYEQYF. In DNA form, the CDR3 reads TGTGCCAGCAGTGAAGGATCGGGGGCCTACGAGCAGTACTTC.